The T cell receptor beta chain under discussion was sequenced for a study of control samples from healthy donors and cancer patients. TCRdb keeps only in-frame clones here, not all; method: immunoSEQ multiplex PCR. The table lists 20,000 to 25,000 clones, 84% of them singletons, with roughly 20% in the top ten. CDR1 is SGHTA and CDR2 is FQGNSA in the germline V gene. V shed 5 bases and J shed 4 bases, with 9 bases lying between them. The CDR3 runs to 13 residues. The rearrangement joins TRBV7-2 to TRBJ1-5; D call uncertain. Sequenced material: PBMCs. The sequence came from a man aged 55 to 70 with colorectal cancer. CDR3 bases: TGTGCCAGCAGCCGCACACTTAATCAGCCCCAGCATTTT. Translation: CASSRTLNQPQHF.